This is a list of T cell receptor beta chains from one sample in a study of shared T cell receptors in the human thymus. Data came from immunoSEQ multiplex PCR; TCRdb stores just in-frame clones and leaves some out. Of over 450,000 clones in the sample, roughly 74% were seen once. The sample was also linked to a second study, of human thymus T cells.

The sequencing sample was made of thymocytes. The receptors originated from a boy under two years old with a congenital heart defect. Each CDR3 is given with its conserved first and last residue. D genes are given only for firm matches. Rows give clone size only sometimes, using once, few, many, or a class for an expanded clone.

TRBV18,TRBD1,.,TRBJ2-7,TGTGCCAGCTCACCACGGGACAGGGGTCACGAGCAGTACTTC,CASSPRDRGHEQYF
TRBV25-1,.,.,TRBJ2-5,TGTGCCAGCAGTAGGGGAGAGACCCAGTACTTC,CASSRGETQYF
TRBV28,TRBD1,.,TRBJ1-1,TGTGCCAGCAGTTTAGACAGGGACTCGAACACTGAAGCTTTCTTT,CASSLDRDSNTEAFF
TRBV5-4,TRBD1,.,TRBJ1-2,TGTGCCAGCAGCTTGGTCGGGGACAGGGGGGGGTTCACCTTC,CASSLVGDRGGFTF
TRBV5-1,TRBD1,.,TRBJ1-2,TGCGCCAGCAGCGGGCAGGGGGCTTGGGGCTACACCTTC,CASSGQGAWGYTF
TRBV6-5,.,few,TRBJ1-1,TGTGCCAGCAGTGCCGGTGCGGCTGAAGCTTTCTTT,CASSAGAAEAFF
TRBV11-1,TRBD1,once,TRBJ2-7,TGTGCCAGCAGCTTAGCGCTAAGGGACAGCCCCTACGAGCAGTACTTC,CASSLALRDSPYEQYF
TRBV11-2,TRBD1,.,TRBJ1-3,TGTGCCAGCAGCCGAGCGGACAGGAGACGAAACTCTGGAAACACCATATATTTT,CASSRADRRRNSGNTIYF
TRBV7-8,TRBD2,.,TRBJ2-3,TGTGCCAGCAGCTTAGCGGGGCTAGCGGGACTAAACACAGATACGCAGTATTTT,CASSLAGLAGLNTDTQYF
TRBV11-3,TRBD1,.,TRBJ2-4,TGTGCCAGCAGCTTAAGCAGTCAGGGGGCGCGCAACATTCAGTACTTC,CASSLSSQGARNIQYF
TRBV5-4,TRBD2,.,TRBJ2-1,TGTGCCAGCAGTCAGGGACTAGCGGGAGATGGGTATGAGCAGTTCTTC,CASSQGLAGDGYEQFF
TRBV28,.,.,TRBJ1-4,TGTGCCCTCCGACACGGGGGGCCAGCTTTTGGTGAAAAACTGTTTTTT,CALRHGGPAFGEKLFF
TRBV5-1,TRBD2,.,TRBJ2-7,TGCGCCAGCAGGCTAGCGGGAGACTACGAGCAGTACTTC,CASRLAGDYEQYF
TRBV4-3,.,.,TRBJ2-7,TGCGCCAGCAGCCACCTCCCCCCCGGGAGCGGCGACGAGCAGTACTTC,CASSHLPPGSGDEQYF
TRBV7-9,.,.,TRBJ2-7,TGTGCCAGCAGCTCGGGACTTTCTTACGAGCAGTACTTC,CASSSGLSYEQYF
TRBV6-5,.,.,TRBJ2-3,TGTGCCAGCAGGGGGGCGTTTAGCACAGATACGCAGTATTTT,CASRGAFSTDTQYF
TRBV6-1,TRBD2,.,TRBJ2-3,TGTGCCAGCAGTGGAGCGGGGGAGGGAGATGGAGATACGCAGTATTTT,CASSGAGEGDGDTQYF
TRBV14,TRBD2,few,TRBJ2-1,TGTGCCAGCAGCCAAGTCAGTAGCGGGAGAACCAATGAGCAGTTCTTC,CASSQVSSGRTNEQFF
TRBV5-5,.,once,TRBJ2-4,TGTGCCAGCAGCCAACACCTGAAAAACATTCAGTACTTC,CASSQHLKNIQYF
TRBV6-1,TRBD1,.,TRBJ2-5,TGTGCCAGCAGTAAAGCGGACAGGGCGGGAGAGACCCAGTACTTC,CASSKADRAGETQYF
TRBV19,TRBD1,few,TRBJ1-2,TGTGCCAGTGGGGACAGTCCTAACTATGGCTACACCTTC,CASGDSPNYGYTF
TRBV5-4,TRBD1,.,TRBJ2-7,TGTGCCAGCAGCTTGGGGGACAGGGTGGAAGAGCAGTACTTC,CASSLGDRVEEQYF
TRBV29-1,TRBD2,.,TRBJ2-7,TGCAGCGGCGGTACTAGCGGCTACGAGCAGTACTTC,CSGGTSGYEQYF
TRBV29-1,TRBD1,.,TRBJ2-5,TGCAGCGTCCTGACAGGGGAGGAAGAGACCCAGTACTTC,CSVLTGEEETQYF
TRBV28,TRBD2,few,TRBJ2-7,TGTGCCAGCAGTTTATCTAAGGCAGGGGAGAGGACTAGCGGATACTACGAGCAGTACTTC,CASSLSKAGERTSGYYEQYF
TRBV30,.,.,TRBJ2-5,TGTGCCGTGAACTCCGTTCGACATAATCAAGAGACCCAGTACTTC,CAVNSVRHNQETQYF
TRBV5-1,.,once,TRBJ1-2,TGCGCCAGCAGCTCGACAGGCAGCTATGGCTACACCTTC,CASSSTGSYGYTF
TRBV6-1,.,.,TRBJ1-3,TGTGCCAGCAGTGAAGGCAGCTCTGGAAACACCATATATTTT,CASSEGSSGNTIYF
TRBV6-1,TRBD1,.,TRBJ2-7,TGTGCCAGCAGTGAAGTTGGGACAGGGCCCTACGAGCAGTACTTC,CASSEVGTGPYEQYF
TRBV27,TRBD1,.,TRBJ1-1,TGTGCCAGCAGTGGAGAAGGGGGCCGGCTCAACACTGAAGCTTTCTTT,CASSGEGGRLNTEAFF
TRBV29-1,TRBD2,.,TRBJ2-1,TGCAGCGCTATAGCGGGAACCTCGCCTCGAAGCTCCTACAATGAGCAGTTCTTC,CSAIAGTSPRSSYNEQFF
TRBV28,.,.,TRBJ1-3,TGTGCCAGCAGCCCCCGGGCTACACGCGAGCTGGTAGCGGGAAACACCATATATTTT,CASSPRATRELVAGNTIYF
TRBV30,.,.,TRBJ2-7,TGTGCCTGGAAACCCCGCCCGGGGGAAGGCAGCATTAGCGAGCAGTACTTC,CAWKPRPGEGSISEQYF
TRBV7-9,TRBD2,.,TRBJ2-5,TGTGCCAGCAGCTCGGGACTAGCGGAAGAGACCCAGTACTTC,CASSSGLAEETQYF
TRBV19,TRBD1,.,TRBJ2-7,TGTGCCAGTAGTTTCCAGGGGGACCCTAGAACCTACGAGCAGTACTTC,CASSFQGDPRTYEQYF
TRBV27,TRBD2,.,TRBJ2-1,TGTGCCAGCAAAGAGCGGGAGGGCACCTACAATGAGCAGTTCTTC,CASKEREGTYNEQFF
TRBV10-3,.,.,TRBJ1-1,TGTGCCATCAGTGACAGGCAGGGGAACACTGAAGCTTTCTTT,CAISDRQGNTEAFF
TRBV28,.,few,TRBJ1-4,TGTGCCAGCAGTTCTAGTAAGACAACTAATGAAAAACTGTTTTTT,CASSSSKTTNEKLFF
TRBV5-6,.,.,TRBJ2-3,TGTGCCAGCACTCCAGCTTGGAAGCGGCAGTCTAGCACAGATACGCAGTATTTT,CASTPAWKRQSSTDTQYF
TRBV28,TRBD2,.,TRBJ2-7,TGTGCCAGCAGTTTAAAGGTTAGCGGGTATTACGAGCAGTACTTC,CASSLKVSGYYEQYF
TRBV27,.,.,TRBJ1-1,TGTGCCAGCAGTTTTGGGGGGAACGGGATGAACACTGAAGCTTTCTTT,CASSFGGNGMNTEAFF
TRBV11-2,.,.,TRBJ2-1,TGTGCCAGCAGCTTAGCGGTGTTCGGGAACAATGAGCAGTTCTTC,CASSLAVFGNNEQFF